Given below is one T cell receptor (beta chain) in context. The antigen remains unidentified. The data originate from a study of cytomegalovirus exposure and HLA in healthy donors. Study conclusions and caveats: CMV serostatus stood as the only immune exposure information on hand.

PCR was performed using 60 Vbeta and 13 Jbeta primers. TCRdb keeps only in-frame clones here, not all; method: immunoSEQ multiplex PCR. The sample has about 170,000 clones, around 85% seen once; the top ten hold 1%. Healthy donors of bone marrow made up the group. The CDR3 has 14 residues. CDR1 and CDR2 from the germline V gene are SGHVS and FQNEAQ. V lost 4 bases, J lost 4 bases, and 13 bases lay in between. The receptor was derived from a boy aged 2-9 years in good health and CMV-seronegative. J is TRBJ1-2 and V is TRBV7-8; D gene uncertain. The sequencing sample was made of PBMCs. DNA of the CDR3: TGTGCCAGCAGCTCCCGATGGCAGCGCTATGGCTACACCTTC. Its protein product is CASSSRWQRYGYTF.